The rows below give T cell receptor beta chains drawn from one sample of a study of shared clonotypes between healthy human individuals. Data came from immunoSEQ multiplex PCR; TCRdb stores just in-frame clones and leaves some out. Among about 2.5 million clones listed, 80% to 95% were seen once. Input material: naive CD4+ T cells from PBMCs. The receptors stem from a man younger than 35 in good health. Some clones in this sample may be carry-over from other donors' samples. Each CDR3 is given with its conserved first and last residue. D genes are given only for firm matches. Rows give clone size only sometimes, using once, few, many, or a class for an expanded clone.

DNA: TGCGCCAGCAGCTTGGCCGGAGTCAACTATGGCTACACCTTC
CDR3: CASSLAGVNYGYTF
size: .
D: .
J: TRBJ1-2
V: TRBV5-1

DNA: TGTGCCAGCAGTTCGCAACAGACAAGCTACAATGAGCAGTTCTTC
CDR3: CASSSQQTSYNEQFF
size: .
D: .
J: TRBJ2-1
V: TRBV28

DNA: TGTGCCAGCAGCTTAGGTGCCAGCGGCAATCAGCCCCAGCATTTT
CDR3: CASSLGASGNQPQHF
size: .
D: .
J: TRBJ1-5
V: TRBV7-9

DNA: TGTGCCAGCAGTAGCCGGGACTACGCCCTTCGCTATGGCTACACCTTC
CDR3: CASSSRDYALRYGYTF
size: .
D: .
J: TRBJ1-2
V: TRBV28

DNA: TGTGCCAGCAACCGACTAGCGGGAGGTACAAGGGATACGCAGTATTTT
CDR3: CASNRLAGGTRDTQYF
size: once
D: TRBD2
J: TRBJ2-3
V: TRBV27

DNA: TGTGCCTGGAGTAAACAGGGGTTTGGCACCATATATTTT
CDR3: CAWSKQGFGTIYF
size: .
D: TRBD1
J: TRBJ1-3
V: TRBV30

DNA: TGTGCCAGCAGCCTCAGGGGGGGTGGCACAGATACGCAGTATTTT
CDR3: CASSLRGGGTDTQYF
size: .
D: .
J: TRBJ2-3
V: TRBV28

DNA: TGCAGCGTGCGGCCGGGACAGGGGTGGGGCTACACCTTC
CDR3: CSVRPGQGWGYTF
size: .
D: TRBD1
J: TRBJ1-2
V: TRBV29-1

DNA: TGTGCCAGCAGCCCGCCTAGCGGGAGTATGCCAGATACGCAGTATTTT
CDR3: CASSPPSGSMPDTQYF
size: .
D: TRBD2
J: TRBJ2-3
V: TRBV7-2

DNA: TGTGCCAGCAGCTCCTCGGTCCCTCGAGGCTATGGCTACACCTTC
CDR3: CASSSSVPRGYGYTF
size: once
D: .
J: TRBJ1-2
V: TRBV5-8

DNA: TGTGCCAGTAGTGCGGGAGCTTCGGATGAGCAGTTCTTC
CDR3: CASSAGASDEQFF
size: .
D: TRBD2
J: TRBJ2-1
V: TRBV19

DNA: TGCAGCGGCGGAGGACAGGGGCAAGAGACCCAGTACTTC
CDR3: CSGGGQGQETQYF
size: once
D: TRBD1
J: TRBJ2-5
V: TRBV29-1

DNA: TGTGCCAGCAGCTTTCGACTAGCGGGAGATACGCAGTATTTT
CDR3: CASSFRLAGDTQYF
size: .
D: TRBD2
J: TRBJ2-3
V: TRBV7-2